This T cell receptor beta chain was identified during a study of Ad26.COV2.S vaccination and SARS-CoV-2 variants. The assay was immunoSEQ multiplex PCR, and TCRdb's table has in-frame clones only and misses some. The sample lists hundreds of thousands of clones; more than 70% were seen once. The treatment denotes: 15 to 20 received Ad26.COV2.S at low or high dose, single or two shots; a few received placebo; per-sample allocation not given. Sampling took place 63 days after the first vaccine or placebo injection. Germline V gene lookup returns CDR1 MNHNY and CDR2 SVGAGI (reference sequence). The V end was cut by 6 bases, the J end by 7 bases, with 9 bases between. The CDR3 contains 11 residues.

The TCR originated in a person between 18 and 59 years old who received the Ad26.COV2.S COVID-19 vaccine or a placebo. The V gene is TRBV6-6, the J gene TRBJ1-2, with D maybe TRBD1 (5 bases). Here the sequenced sample was peripheral blood, taken in a trial of Ad26.COV2.S vaccine versus placebo. In DNA form, the CDR3 reads TGTGCCAGCAGCACGGGGCGTGGCTACACCTTC. Protein sequence: CASSTGRGYTF.